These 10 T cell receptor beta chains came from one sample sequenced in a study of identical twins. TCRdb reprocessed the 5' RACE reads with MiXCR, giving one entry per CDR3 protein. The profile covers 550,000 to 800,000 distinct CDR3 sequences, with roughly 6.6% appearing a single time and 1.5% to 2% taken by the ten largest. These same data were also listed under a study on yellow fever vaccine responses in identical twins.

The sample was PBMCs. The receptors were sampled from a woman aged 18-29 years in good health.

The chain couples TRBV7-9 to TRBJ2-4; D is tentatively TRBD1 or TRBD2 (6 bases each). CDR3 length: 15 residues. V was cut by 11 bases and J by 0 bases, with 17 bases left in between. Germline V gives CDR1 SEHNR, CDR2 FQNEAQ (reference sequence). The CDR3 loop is CAFHVGGRAKNIQYF. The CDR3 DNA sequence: TGTGCCTTTCATGTGGGGGGCAGAGCCAAAAACATTCAGTACTTC.

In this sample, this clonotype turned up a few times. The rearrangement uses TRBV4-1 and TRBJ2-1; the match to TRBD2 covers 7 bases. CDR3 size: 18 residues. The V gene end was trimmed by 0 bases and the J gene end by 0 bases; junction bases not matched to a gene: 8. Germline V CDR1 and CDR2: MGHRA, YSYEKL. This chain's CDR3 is CASSQENPAGSSYNEQFF. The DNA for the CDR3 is TGCGCCAGCAGCCAAGAGAATCCAGCGGGATCCTCCTACAATGAGCAGTTCTTC.

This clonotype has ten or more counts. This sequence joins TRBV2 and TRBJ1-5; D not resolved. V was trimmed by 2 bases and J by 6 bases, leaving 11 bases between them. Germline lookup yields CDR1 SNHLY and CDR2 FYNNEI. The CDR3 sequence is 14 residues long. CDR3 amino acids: CASSERLRVQPQHF. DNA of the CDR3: TGTGCCAGCAGTGAACGTTTGAGGGTTCAGCCCCAGCATTTT.

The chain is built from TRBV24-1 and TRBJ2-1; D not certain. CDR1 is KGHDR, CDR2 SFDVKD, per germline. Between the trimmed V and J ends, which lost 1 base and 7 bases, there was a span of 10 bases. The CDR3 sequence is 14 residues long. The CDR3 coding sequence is TGTGCCACCAGTGATTTAAGCGAGGAGAATGAGCAGTTCTTC. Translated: CATSDLSEENEQFF.

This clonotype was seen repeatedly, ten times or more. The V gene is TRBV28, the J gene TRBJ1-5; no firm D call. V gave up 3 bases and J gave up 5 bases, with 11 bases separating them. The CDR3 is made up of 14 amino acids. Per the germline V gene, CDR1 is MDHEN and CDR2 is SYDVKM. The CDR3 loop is CASSFRRVDQPQHF. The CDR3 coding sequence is TGTGCCAGCAGTTTTCGACGGGTGGATCAGCCCCAGCATTTT.

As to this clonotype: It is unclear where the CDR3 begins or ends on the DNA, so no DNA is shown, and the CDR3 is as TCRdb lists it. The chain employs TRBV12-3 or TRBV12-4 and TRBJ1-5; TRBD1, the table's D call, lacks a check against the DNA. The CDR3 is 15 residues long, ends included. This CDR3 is CASTDRLSSGQPQHF.

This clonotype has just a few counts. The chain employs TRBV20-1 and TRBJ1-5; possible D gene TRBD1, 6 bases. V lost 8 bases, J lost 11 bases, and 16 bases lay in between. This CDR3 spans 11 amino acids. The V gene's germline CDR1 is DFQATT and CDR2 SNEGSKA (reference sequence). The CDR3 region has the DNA TGCAGTAAGCAGGGGCCTCGGTCCCAGCATTTT. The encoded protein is CSKQGPRSQHF.

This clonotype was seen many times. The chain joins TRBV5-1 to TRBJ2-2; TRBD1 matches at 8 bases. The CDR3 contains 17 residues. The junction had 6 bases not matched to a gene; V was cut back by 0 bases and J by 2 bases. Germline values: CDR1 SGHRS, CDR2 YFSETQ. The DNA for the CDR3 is TGCGCCAGCAGCTTGGAACCCCAGGGGGCTAACACCGGGGAGCTGTTTTTT. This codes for CASSLEPQGANTGELFF.

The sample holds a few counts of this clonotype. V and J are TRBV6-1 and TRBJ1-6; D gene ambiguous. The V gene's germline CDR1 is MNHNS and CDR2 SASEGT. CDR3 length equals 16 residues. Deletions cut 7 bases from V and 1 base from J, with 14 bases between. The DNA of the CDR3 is TGTGCCAGCAAGGCAGACCCGCAATCCTATAATTCACCCCTCCACTTT. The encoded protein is CASKADPQSYNSPLHF.

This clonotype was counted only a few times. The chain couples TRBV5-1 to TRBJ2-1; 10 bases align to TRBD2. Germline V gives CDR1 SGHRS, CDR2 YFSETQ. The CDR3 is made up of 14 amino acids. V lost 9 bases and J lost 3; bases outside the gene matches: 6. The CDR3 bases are TGCGCCACCACAGCGGGAGGGAACTACAATGAGCAGTTCTTC. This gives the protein CATTAGGNYNEQFF.